Shown below are 10 T cell receptor beta chains from a single sample sequenced in a study of OX40 agonist ivuxolimab in advanced cancers. Assay used: immunoSEQ multiplex PCR; TCRdb lists only in-frame clones, some missing. The table includes roughly 19,000 clones, roughly four fifths detected once. Sequenced here: CD4+ or CD8+ T cells sorted from blood, sampled in a trial of the OX40 agonist ivuxolimab. The receptor source for this set is an adult with an advanced solid tumor such as melanoma, head and neck, liver or kidney cancer.

V gene TRBV28 combines with J gene TRBJ2-5; a weak D match, TRBD2 (5 bases). V shed 4 bases and J shed 4 bases, with 16 bases lying between them. Looked up from germline, CDR1 is MDHEN and CDR2 is SYDVKM. There are 15 residues in the CDR3. CDR3 in DNA: TGTGCCAGCAGTTCACCACGGTGGGCGGGAGAGACCCAGTACTTC. Protein: CASSSPRWAGETQYF.

The J gene is TRBJ1-3, the V gene TRBV6-4; maybe TRBD1 (6 bases). Germline V lookup: CDR1 MRHNA, CDR2 SNTAGT. CDR3 length: 15 amino acids. The V and J ends lost 4 bases and 0 bases respectively, with 10 bases between them. The DNA for the CDR3 is TGTGCCAGCAGTGTGGACAGCAGCTCTGGAAACACCATATATTTT. Its protein product is CASSVDSSSGNTIYF.

The chain has TRBV28 and TRBJ1-5; D uncertain. The length of the CDR3 is 14 residues. V was pared by 7 bases and J by 0 bases, with 10 bases between. Per the germline V gene, CDR1 is MDHEN and CDR2 is SYDVKM. The CDR3 spells CASTPQPSNQPQHF. The CDR3 nucleotides read TGTGCCAGCACTCCCCAACCTAGCAATCAGCCCCAGCATTTT.

The V call is TRBV4-2, the J call TRBJ2-6; TRBD2 aligns across 9 bases. Trimming at V came to 0 bases and at J to 1 base, leaving 7 bases not matched to a gene. Per the germline V gene, CDR1 is LGHNA and CDR2 is YNFKEQ. The CDR3 is 19 residues long. This CDR3 reads CASSQEGSLAGSGANVLTF. The CDR3 nucleotides are TGTGCCAGCAGCCAAGAAGGTAGCCTAGCGGGATCTGGGGCCAACGTCCTGACTTTC.

Comments on this clone: Other DNA sequences in this specimen translate into the identical CDR3. The CDR3 spells CASSPTGTGNTIYF. CDR3 DNA: TGTGCCAGCTCGCCGACAGGGACTGGAAACACCATATATTTT. This chain connects TRBV18 to TRBJ1-3, with 7 positions matching TRBD1. The CDR3 length is 14 residues. Germline-derived CDR1 and CDR2 are KGHSH and LQKENI. The J segment lost 2 bases and the V segment lost 6 bases, leaving 4 bases of the junction unmatched.

The chain employs TRBV28 and TRBJ2-3; TRBD2 matches 12 bases. Germline values: CDR1 MDHEN, CDR2 SYDVKM. Losses at the gene ends were 8 bases for V and 0 bases for J; bases not matched to a gene: 3. CDR3 length: 15 amino acids. CDR3 amino acids: CASGGTSGSTDTQYF. The CDR3 DNA reads TGTGCCAGCGGAGGGACTAGCGGGAGCACAGATACGCAGTATTTT.

V usage is TRBV6-5 and J usage is TRBJ2-2; weak D call: TRBD1 (6 bases). Germline V gives CDR1 MNHEY, CDR2 SVGAGI. V lost 2 bases and J lost 4, with 8 bases in between. The length of the CDR3 is 14 residues. The CDR3, as DNA: TGTGCCAGCAGTTACGACAGGCCCACCGGGGAGCTGTTTTTT. Residues: CASSYDRPTGELFF.

The gene calls are TRBV5-4 and TRBJ2-1; D might be TRBD1 or TRBD2, each matching 5 bases. The V end was cut by 1 base, the J end by 7 bases, with 12 bases between. This CDR3 spans 14 amino acids. CDR1 is SGHNT and CDR2 is YYREEE in the germline V gene (reference sequence). This CDR3 reads CASSLRGGVNEQFF. The CDR3 DNA reads as TGTGCCAGCAGCTTGCGGGGCGGCGTTAATGAGCAGTTCTTC.

The chain couples TRBV9 to TRBJ1-2; 9 nucleotides line up with TRBD1. In germline, CDR1 is SGDLS, CDR2 YYNGEE. The CDR3 loop spans 15 amino acids. After removal of 4 bases from V and 0 bases from J, the junction contained 4 bases not matched to a gene. For the CDR3, the DNA is TGTGCCAGCAGCACCGGGACAGGGACTAACTATGGCTACACCTTC. Protein: CASSTGTGTNYGYTF.

The chain couples TRBV4-1 to TRBJ2-2; 9 bases agree with TRBD2. This CDR3 has 16 residues. Germline CDR1 MGHRA, CDR2 YSYEKL. J was trimmed by 5 bases and V by 1 base; bases with no gene match: 5. The CDR3 here is CASSQVSGRITGELFF. The CDR3 DNA follows: TGCGCCAGCAGCCAAGTCAGCGGGAGGATTACCGGGGAGCTGTTTTTT.